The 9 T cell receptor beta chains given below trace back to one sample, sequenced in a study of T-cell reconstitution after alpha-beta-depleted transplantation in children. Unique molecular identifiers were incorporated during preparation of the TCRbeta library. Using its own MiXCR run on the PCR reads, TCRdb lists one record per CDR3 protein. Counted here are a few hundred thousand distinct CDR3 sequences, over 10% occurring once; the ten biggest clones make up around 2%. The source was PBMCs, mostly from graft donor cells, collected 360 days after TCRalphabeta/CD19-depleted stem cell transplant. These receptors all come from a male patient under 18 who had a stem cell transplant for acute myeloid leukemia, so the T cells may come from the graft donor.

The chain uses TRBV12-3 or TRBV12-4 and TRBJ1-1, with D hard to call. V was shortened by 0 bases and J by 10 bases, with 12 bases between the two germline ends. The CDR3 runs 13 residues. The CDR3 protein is CASSLAGSAGAFF. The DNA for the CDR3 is TGTGCCAGCAGTTTAGCCGGCAGTGCTGGAGCTTTCTTT.

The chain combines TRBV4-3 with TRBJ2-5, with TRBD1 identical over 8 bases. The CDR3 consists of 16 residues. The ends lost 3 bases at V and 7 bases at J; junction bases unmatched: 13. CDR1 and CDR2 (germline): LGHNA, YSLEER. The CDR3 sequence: CASSQVGTGLGGTQYF. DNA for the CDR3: TGCGCCAGCAGCCAGGTCGGGACAGGTCTTGGGGGGACCCAGTACTTC.

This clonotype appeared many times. The CDR3 loop is CASSRLQGVPYEQYF. The CDR3, as DNA: TGTGCCAGCAGTCGACTCCAGGGCGTCCCCTACGAGCAGTACTTC. The chain links TRBV7-6 to TRBJ2-7; D possibly corresponds to TRBD1 (5 bases). The CDR3 has 15 residues. Between the trimmed V and J ends, which lost 6 bases and 2 bases, there was a span of 17 bases. Per the germline V gene, CDR1 is SGHVS and CDR2 is FNYEAQ.

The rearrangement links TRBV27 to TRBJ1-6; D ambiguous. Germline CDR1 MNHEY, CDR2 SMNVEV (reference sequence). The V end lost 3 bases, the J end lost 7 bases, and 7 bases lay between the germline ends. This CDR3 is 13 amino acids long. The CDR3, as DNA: TGTGCCAGCAGTTTGGTGCGGAATTCACCCCTCCACTTT. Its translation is CASSLVRNSPLHF.

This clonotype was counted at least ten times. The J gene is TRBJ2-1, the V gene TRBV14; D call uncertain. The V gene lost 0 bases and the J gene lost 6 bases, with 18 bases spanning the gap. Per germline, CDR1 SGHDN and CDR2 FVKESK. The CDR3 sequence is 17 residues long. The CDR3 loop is CASSQDLKGRWGNEQFF. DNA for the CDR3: TGTGCCAGCAGCCAAGATTTAAAGGGCCGGTGGGGCAATGAGCAGTTCTTC.

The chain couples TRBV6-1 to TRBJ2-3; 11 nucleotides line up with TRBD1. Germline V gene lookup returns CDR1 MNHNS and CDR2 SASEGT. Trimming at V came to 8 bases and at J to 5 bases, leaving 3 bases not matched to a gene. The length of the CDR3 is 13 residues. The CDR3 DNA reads TGTGCCAGCGGGGGACAGGGGGTAGATACGCAGTATTTT. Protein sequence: CASGGQGVDTQYF.

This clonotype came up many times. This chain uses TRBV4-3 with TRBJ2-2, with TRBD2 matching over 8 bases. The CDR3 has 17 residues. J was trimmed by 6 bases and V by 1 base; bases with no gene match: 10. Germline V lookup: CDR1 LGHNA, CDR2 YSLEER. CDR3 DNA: TGCGCCAGCAGCCAAGTGGCGGGAGGACGAAGAGCCGGGGAGCTGTTTTTT. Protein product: CASSQVAGGRRAGELFF.

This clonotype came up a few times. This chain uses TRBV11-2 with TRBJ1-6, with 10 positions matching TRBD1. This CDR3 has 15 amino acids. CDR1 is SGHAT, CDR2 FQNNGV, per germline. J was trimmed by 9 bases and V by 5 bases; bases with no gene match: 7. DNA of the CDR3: TGTGCCAGCAGCCCCCCCGGACAGGGGGGTTCACCCCTCCACTTT. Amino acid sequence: CASSPPGQGGSPLHF.

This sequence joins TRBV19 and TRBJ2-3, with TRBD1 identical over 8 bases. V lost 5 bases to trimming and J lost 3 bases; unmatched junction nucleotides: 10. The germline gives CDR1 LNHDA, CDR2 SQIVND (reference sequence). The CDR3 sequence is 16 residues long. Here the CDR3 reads CASSVEQGDVTDTQYF. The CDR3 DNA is TGTGCCAGTAGTGTGGAACAGGGGGATGTGACAGATACGCAGTATTTT.